This T cell receptor beta chain was obtained from a study of metastatic and nonmetastatic thyroid tumors. Study summary: The comparison covered peripheral blood and tumor or nodule tissue in malignant and benign thyroid patients. General study results and limits: Versus benign nodules, malignant thyroid tumors reportedly had significantly higher TCR beta diversity, in blood and tumor.

This clone was detected a few times. The antigen is not known. Prior to thyroid surgery, none of the patients had received any treatment. The V and J ends lost 8 bases and 5 bases respectively, with 16 bases between them. The CDR3 loop spans 13 amino acids. Per the germline V gene, CDR1 is MNHNS and CDR2 is SASEGT. As processed by the authors: Using the CDR3 differences seen across clinicopathological groups, the authors built a distant-metastasis classifier for papillary thyroid cancer, which was meant to discriminate distant-metastatic patients. With MiXCR, TCRdb called clones anew from the PCR reads. None of the V and J calls come from the authors' own analysis; TCRdb made them. The profile shows roughly 10,000 clones, 30% of them singletons.

The source is a female donor with papillary thyroid cancer or a benign thyroid nodule (not recorded which). Some clones in this sample may be carry-over from other donors' samples. This rearrangement joins TRBV6-1 to TRBJ2-7; D is perhaps TRBD2 (5 bases). Sequenced sample: tumor tissue. CDR3 region: CASGGLLLHEQYF. Written as DNA, the CDR3 is TGTGCCAGCGGAGGACTCCTACTTCACGAGCAGTACTTC.